The rows below give T cell receptor beta chains drawn from one sample of a study of OX40 agonist ivuxolimab in advanced cancers. Assay: immunoSEQ multiplex PCR; the TCRdb copy retains only in-frame clones and omits some. The sample consists of about 55,000 clones, roughly three quarters of them appearing once. Sample: CD4+ or CD8+ T cells sorted from blood, taken in a trial of the OX40 agonist ivuxolimab. These receptors originate from an adult with an advanced solid tumor such as melanoma, head and neck, liver or kidney cancer. CDR3s include the opening cysteine and the closing phenylalanine or tryptophan. Each record gives: D gene, J gene, clone size, V gene, CDR3 DNA, CDR3 protein. The D gene is left open where the match is weak. The listing skips clone size in some rows; elsewhere it reads once, few, many or a size class.

>NA|TRBJ2-3|NA|TRBV27
TGTGCCAGCAGCCCTTTGAGTGGTCGGGGTCCAGATACGCAGTATTTT
CASSPLSGRGPDTQYF
>TRBD1|TRBJ1-1|NA|TRBV19
TGTGCCAGTAGTATTCATACCGGGACAGGGACTCCCACCGGCCCGAACACTGAAGCTTTCTTT
CASSIHTGTGTPTGPNTEAFF
>TRBD1|TRBJ2-2|NA|TRBV11-3
TGTGCCAGCAGCGCCAATGACAGGGCCGGGGAGCTGTTTTTT
CASSANDRAGELFF
>NA|TRBJ1-2|few|TRBV6-6
TGTGCCAGCAGCCTTTCTTCCGGCTACACCTTC
CASSLSSGYTF
>NA|TRBJ2-5|NA|TRBV5-8
TGTGCCAGCAGCTTGGGGAAACACCTTAATCGGGAGACCCAGTACTTC
CASSLGKHLNRETQYF
>TRBD2|TRBJ2-7|NA|TRBV11-2
TGTGCCAGCAGCCTGCGACTAGCATCCGTCGACGAGCAGTACTTC
CASSLRLASVDEQYF
>TRBD1|TRBJ1-1|NA|TRBV6-1
TGTGCCAGCAGCGAACAGGGGAGGCTGAACACTGAAGCTTTCTTT
CASSEQGRLNTEAFF
>NA|TRBJ1-5|many|TRBV19
TGTGCCAGTAAAGGACAGAATCAGCCCCAGCATTTT
CASKGQNQPQHF
>NA|TRBJ1-1|NA|TRBV7-9
TGTGCCAGCAGCTCAAGACAGTTAGGTGAAGCTTTCTTT
CASSSRQLGEAFF
>NA|TRBJ2-1|few|TRBV6-1
TGTGCCAGCAGTGAATCGACGGGCCCCGCTGGGGAGCAGTTCTTC
CASSESTGPAGEQFF
>NA|TRBJ2-7|once|TRBV25-1
TGTGCCAGCAACGCAGGGTTCTACGAGCAGTACTTC
CASNAGFYEQYF
>NA|TRBJ2-5|NA|TRBV7-8
TGTGCCAGCATGGGGGTTAAGGCCCAGTACTTC
CASMGVKAQYF
>TRBD1|TRBJ1-5|NA|TRBV28
TGTGCCAGCAGTTTCCCGGGGACAGGGGGTCGACAGCCCCAGCATTTT
CASSFPGTGGRQPQHF
>NA|TRBJ2-3|NA|TRBV2
TGTGCCAGCAAAGCTAACACAGATACGCAGTATTTT
CASKANTDTQYF
>TRBD2|TRBJ2-3|NA|TRBV29-1
TGCAGCGTTCTAGCGGGAGGGTTTATAGATACGCAGTATTTT
CSVLAGGFIDTQYF
>NA|TRBJ1-2|NA|TRBV9
TGTGCCAGCAGCGTAGCTATAAGGGGTGGCTATGGCTACACCTTC
CASSVAIRGGYGYTF
>TRBD1|TRBJ1-4|medium-sized|TRBV6-1
TGTGCCAGCAGACCGAACGCGGGACAGCACGAAAAACTGTTTTTT
CASRPNAGQHEKLFF
>TRBD1|TRBJ1-2|NA|TRBV4-1
TGCGCCAGCAGCCAAGATGGGGACAGGTTTAGGGTCTTC
CASSQDGDRFRVF
>TRBD1|TRBJ1-6|NA|TRBV27
TGTGCCAGCAGTGTAAATTCGGGACAGGGGGTTTCACCCCTCCACTTT
CASSVNSGQGVSPLHF
>NA|TRBJ2-6|few|TRBV7-2
TGTGCCAGCAGCTCCGTTCGGGGGTCCAACTCTGGGGCCAACGTCCTGACTTTC
CASSSVRGSNSGANVLTF
>NA|TRBJ2-3|NA|TRBV11-2
TGTGCCAGCAGCTTAGGTAGAGATACGCAGTATTTT
CASSLGRDTQYF
>NA|TRBJ2-2|NA|TRBV9
TGTGCCAGCAGCGTACAGGCAACGAACACCGGGGAGCTGTTTTTT
CASSVQATNTGELFF
>NA|TRBJ1-3|NA|TRBV19
TGTGCCAGTAGTATAGGGATCTCTGGAAACACCATATATTTT
CASSIGISGNTIYF
>NA|TRBJ1-1|NA|TRBV5-1
TGCGCCAGCAGCTTGGGCCGTCGGGGCGCTGAAGCTTTCTTT
CASSLGRRGAEAFF
>TRBD2|TRBJ2-1|NA|TRBV2
TGTGCCAGCGGCGACGGACTAGCATACAATGAGCAGTTCTTC
CASGDGLAYNEQFF
>NA|TRBJ2-7|NA|TRBV7-2
TGTGCCAGCAGCTCGGGGACTGTGTCCTACGAGCAGTACTTC
CASSSGTVSYEQYF
>NA|TRBJ2-7|NA|TRBV10-1
TGCGCCAGCAGTGAGTCGACAGAACCCTACGAGCAGTACTTC
CASSESTEPYEQYF
>TRBD1|TRBJ2-1|NA|TRBV30
TGTGCCGGGCCCAGGACAGGGGGCTCGAATGAGCAGTTCTTC
CAGPRTGGSNEQFF
>TRBD1|TRBJ2-7|few|TRBV25-1
TGTGCCAGCAGCCGACAGGGTGGCCCCTACGAGCAGTACTTC
CASSRQGGPYEQYF
>TRBD2|TRBJ2-1|few|TRBV27
TGTGCCAGCAATCGAGCGGGGAGAAACGGCAATGAGCAGTTCTTC
CASNRAGRNGNEQFF
>NA|TRBJ2-7|NA|TRBV28
TGTGCCAGCAGTTCCGACAGGAACTACGAGCAGTACTTC
CASSSDRNYEQYF
>TRBD1|TRBJ2-7|NA|TRBV19
TGTGCCAGTAGTACTACAGGGGTGAGCGAGCAGTACTTC
CASSTTGVSEQYF
>NA|TRBJ1-4|NA|TRBV11-2
TGTGCCAGCAGCTTTCGGACCGGTGAAAAACTGTTTTTT
CASSFRTGEKLFF
>NA|TRBJ1-1|NA|TRBV5-6
TGTGCCAGCAGCTTACAGGGAAAAACTGAAGCTTTCTTT
CASSLQGKTEAFF
>NA|TRBJ2-2|NA|TRBV5-1
TGCGCCAGCAGCCAGGACGGACGTGAGGTCGGGGAGCTGTTTTTT
CASSQDGREVGELFF
>NA|TRBJ2-1|few|TRBV4-3
TGCGCCAGCAGCCAATACGGGATTTACAATGAGCAGTTCTTC
CASSQYGIYNEQFF
>NA|TRBJ2-3|NA|TRBV11-2
TGTGCCAGCAGCTTAGGACGGGTTGCGGGAGATACGCAGTATTTT
CASSLGRVAGDTQYF
>NA|TRBJ2-7|NA|TRBV6-5
TGTGCCAGCAGTTTTCCTACCCCAGGTTCCGGCGAGCAGTACTTC
CASSFPTPGSGEQYF
>NA|TRBJ1-6|NA|TRBV4-1
TGCGCCAGCAGCCAAGTAGGTTCGGGGGATAGGGCCTATAATTCACCCCTCCACTTT
CASSQVGSGDRAYNSPLHF
>NA|TRBJ1-3|NA|TRBV29-1
TGCAGCGTTGAAGGGGTCGGGGCCCCTGGAAACACCATATATTTT
CSVEGVGAPGNTIYF
>NA|TRBJ1-6|once|TRBV19
TGTGCCAGTAGTATAAGCCAGGGGCGTAATTCACCCCTCCACTTT
CASSISQGRNSPLHF
>TRBD1|TRBJ2-3|NA|TRBV5-1
TGCGCCAGCAGCTTGGCGGGACAGACAGATACGCAGTATTTT
CASSLAGQTDTQYF
>NA|TRBJ2-6|NA|TRBV6-5
TGTGCCAGCAGCCGGGGAGCTGGGGCCAACGTCCTGACTTTC
CASSRGAGANVLTF
>NA|TRBJ2-7|NA|TRBV18
TGTGCCAGCTCACCCGGAGGGCAGGGGGTGGTCTACGAGCAGTACTTC
CASSPGGQGVVYEQYF
>NA|TRBJ1-1|NA|TRBV6-5
TGTGCCAGCCTCTCGCCGGGAACAGCCTCTGAAGCTTTCTTT
CASLSPGTASEAFF
>TRBD2|TRBJ2-1|NA|TRBV7-2
TGTGCCAGCAGCCCGGCTAGCGGGAGGGCTTATAATGAGCAGTTCTTC
CASSPASGRAYNEQFF